Presented here are 18 T cell receptor beta chains from one specimen sequenced in a study of T-cell reconstitution after alpha-beta-depleted transplantation in children. A library of TCRbeta sequences, prepared with unique molecular identifiers, was generated. TCRdb used MiXCR to reprocess the PCR reads, holding one entry per CDR3 protein. The sample lists 300,000 to 350,000 distinct CDR3 sequences; roughly 25% were seen once. Specimen: PBMCs, mostly from graft donor cells, collected 180 days after TCRalphabeta/CD19-depleted stem cell transplant. These TCRs come from a male patient aged 5 to 17 who had a stem cell transplant for acute lymphoblastic leukemia, so the T cells may come from the graft donor.

This clonotype was detected a few times. The chain couples TRBV12-3 or TRBV12-4 to TRBJ1-1, with D tentatively TRBD1 (6 bases). Deletions cut 7 bases from V and 3 bases from J, with 18 bases between. The CDR3 is 15 residues long. The CDR3 region is CASNMRGRGHTEAFF. Here the CDR3 DNA reads TGTGCCAGCAACATGAGGGGCAGGGGTCACACTGAAGCTTTCTTT.

This clonotype was picked up a small number of times. The chain joins TRBV9 to TRBJ2-5, with unresolved D. V gave up 0 bases and J gave up 4 bases, with 4 bases separating them. Germline V gene lookup returns CDR1 SGDLS and CDR2 YYNGEE. The CDR3 is made up of 12 amino acids. DNA for the CDR3: TGTGCCAGCAGCGTAGCGGGAGAGACCCAGTACTTC. The encoded protein is CASSVAGETQYF. The whole variable domain, remainder taken from reference TRBV9 and TRBJ2-5, is DSGVTQTPKHLITATGQRVTLRCSPRSGDLSVYWYQQSLDQGLQFLIQYYNGEERAKGNILERFSAQQFPDLHSELNLSSLELGDSALYFCASSVAGETQYFGPGTRLLVL.

This clonotype showed up just a few times. V and J are TRBV21-1 and TRBJ2-1; the D segment call TRBD2 is taken from the table without a DNA check. TRBV21-1 is flagged as a pseudogene. The CDR3 totals 12 residues. In nucleotides, the CDR3 is TGTGCCAGCAGCAAAGCGGGACTTGAGCAGTTCTTC. Protein: CASSKAGLEQFF.

There are a few counts of this clonotype. The rearrangement links TRBV7-9 to TRBJ2-1, with 11 bases that match TRBD2. With 5 bases clipped from V and 5 bases from J, the junction kept 11 bases outside the gene matches. Germline assignment: CDR1 SEHNR and CDR2 FQNEAQ (reference sequence). This CDR3 contains 17 residues. Written as DNA, the CDR3 is TGTGCCAGCAGCCGGAGTCGTACTAGCGGGAGCGACAATGAGCAGTTCTTC. It yields the protein CASSRSRTSGSDNEQFF.

The rearrangement links TRBV12-3 or TRBV12-4 to TRBJ1-1; D might be TRBD1 (6 bases). This CDR3 is built from 14 residues. V was cut by 4 bases and J by 4 bases, with 13 bases left in between. The DNA of the CDR3 is TGTGCCAGCAGTTGGGGGGGCAGGGGCACTGAAGCTTTCTTT. It codes for CASSWGGRGTEAFF.

The V gene is TRBV7-2, the J gene TRBJ2-3, with D perhaps matching TRBD1 (6 bases). The germline CDR1 and CDR2 sequences are SGHTA and FQGNSA. The CDR3 loop spans 14 amino acids. Trimming took off 4 bases at V and 8 bases at J, with 16 bases between the two ends. In DNA form, the CDR3 reads TGTGCCAGCAGCTCACAGGGTTCCCATAGTACGCAGTATTTT. Translation gives CASSSQGSHSTQYF.

CDR3 nucleotides: TGCGCCAGCAGCTTGGTGTCTCGGCTGGGCTCCTACGAGCAGTACTTC. Residues: CASSLVSRLGSYEQYF. The chain carries TRBV5-1 and TRBJ2-7; D unresolved. The V and J ends lost 0 bases and 0 bases respectively, with 13 bases between them. The CDR3 is 16 amino acids. CDR1 and CDR2 (germline): SGHRS, YFSETQ.

This rearrangement joins TRBV5-1 to TRBJ2-7; D not resolved. The CDR3 runs to 15 residues. The V and J ends lost 2 bases and 0 bases respectively, with 12 bases between them. From germline, CDR1 is SGHRS and CDR2 YFSETQ. CDR3 residues: CASSFYSEPSYEQYF. CDR3 coding DNA: TGCGCCAGCAGCTTCTACAGCGAACCCTCCTACGAGCAGTACTTC.

In this sample, this clonotype turned up a few times. The V and J genes are TRBV11-2 and TRBJ2-7; 8 bases are a match to TRBD1. The CDR3 extends over 14 amino acids. V lost 6 bases to trimming and J lost 3 bases; unmatched junction nucleotides: 7. Germline values: CDR1 SGHAT, CDR2 FQNNGV. The CDR3 loop reads CASRDRGWGYEQYF. CDR3 nucleotide sequence: TGTGCCAGCAGAGACAGGGGCTGGGGCTACGAGCAGTACTTC. Looking up the rest from reference TRBV11-2 and TRBJ2-7 gives the full variable domain: EAGVAQSPRYKIIEKRQSVAFWCNPISGHATLYWYQQILGQGPKLLIQFQNNGVVDDSQLPKDRFSAERLKGVDSTLKIQPAKLEDSAVYLCASRDRGWGYEQYFGPGTRLTVT.

This clonotype came up a few times. This sequence joins TRBV7-2 and TRBJ1-5, with TRBD1 as a possible D gene (5 bases). Germline V gene sequence: CDR1 SGHTA, CDR2 FQGNSA. With 5 bases removed from V and 5 bases from J, the gap between germline ends came to 10 bases. The CDR3 sequence is 13 residues long. CDR3 sequence: CASSRDRDQPQHF. The CDR3 coding sequence is TGTGCCAGCAGCCGGGACCGAGATCAGCCCCAGCATTTT. Drawing the rest from reference TRBV7-2 and TRBJ1-5, the complete variable domain is GAGVSQSPSNKVTEKGKDVELRCDPISGHTALYWYRQSLGQGLEFLIYFQGNSAPDKSGLPSDRFSAERTGGSVSTLTIQRTQQEDSAVYLCASSRDRDQPQHFGDGTRLSIL.

J is TRBJ2-7 and V is TRBV29-1, with TRBD2 identical over 12 bases. Germline-derived CDR1 and CDR2 are SQVTM and ANQGSEA. V trimming: 7 bases; J trimming: 5 bases; junction bases outside the gene matches: 12. CDR3 length: 15 amino acids. The CDR3 region is CSAGRLAGAGNEQYF. CDR3 DNA sequence: TGCAGCGCCGGCAGACTAGCGGGAGCTGGTAACGAGCAGTACTTC.

The rearrangement uses TRBV29-1 and TRBJ2-7; TRBD1 matches 9 bases. The J segment lost 0 bases and the V segment lost 7 bases, leaving 16 bases of the junction unmatched. In germline, CDR1 is SQVTM, CDR2 ANQGSEA. The CDR3 runs 17 residues. CDR3: CSAGGWGQGLSSYEQYF. CDR3 DNA sequence: TGCAGCGCTGGAGGCTGGGGACAGGGCCTGAGCTCCTACGAGCAGTACTTC.

This clonotype occurred a few times. This chain joins TRBV5-1 and TRBJ1-5; no firm D call. This CDR3 has 15 residues. Trimming pared 4 bases from V and 4 bases from J, leaving 15 bases between. From germline, CDR1 is SGHRS and CDR2 YFSETQ. The DNA for the CDR3 is TGCGCCAGCAGCGGTAGGGTAAGAAGAAATCAGCCCCAGCATTTT. Residues: CASSGRVRRNQPQHF.

This clonotype was found many times. This sequence joins TRBV7-9 and TRBJ1-1; D is undetermined. The CDR3 extends over 13 amino acids. Between the trimmed V and J ends, which lost 7 bases and 4 bases, there was a span of 13 bases. The germline gives CDR1 SEHNR, CDR2 FQNEAQ (reference sequence). CDR3 coding DNA: TGTGCCAGCACCTCCTGGCGAGGCACTGAAGCTTTCTTT. Residues: CASTSWRGTEAFF.

The rearrangement uses TRBV12-3 or TRBV12-4 and TRBJ1-5; D is possibly TRBD1 (6 bases). Trimming removed 3 bases at V and 7 bases at J, with 16 bases between. This CDR3 comprises 15 residues. The CDR3 bases are TGTGCCAGCAGTTTGGTGGCAGGGGTAGGACAGCCCCAGCATTTT. Protein sequence: CASSLVAGVGQPQHF.

The chain has TRBV6-5 and TRBJ1-1, with unresolved D. V gave up 2 bases and J gave up 5 bases, with 9 bases separating them. The CDR3 contains 13 residues. The germline CDR1 and CDR2 sequences are MNHEY and SVGAGI. CDR3 sequence: CASSYRQETEAFF. The CDR3 DNA sequence: TGTGCCAGCAGTTACCGGCAAGAAACTGAAGCTTTCTTT.

This clonotype was picked up many times. The chain combines TRBV15 with TRBJ2-7; 7 nucleotides agree with TRBD1. CDR1 is LNHNV and CDR2 is YYDKDF in the germline V gene (reference sequence). Unmatched junction bases numbered 1, after V lost 2 bases and J lost 3 bases. CDR3 length equals 13 residues. In DNA form, the CDR3 reads TGTGCCACCAGCAGACGGGACAGCTACGAGCAGTACTTC. Amino acids: CATSRRDSYEQYF.

This clonotype appeared many times. Compared with germline, one end of the junction differs, possibly owing to a read error. The rearrangement joins TRBV5-1 to TRBJ2-3, with D unclear. Per germline, CDR1 SGHRS and CDR2 YFSETQ. CDR3 length equals 11 residues. The CDR3 bases are TGTGCCAGCAGCTTGGTGGATACGCAGTATTTT. Translation: CASSLVDTQYF.